This TCR beta chain came from a study of blood T cell repertoires in COVID-19. As for the study in general: COVID-19 samples, acute and convalescent, were from the United States, Italy and Spain.

Data came from immunoSEQ multiplex PCR; TCRdb stores just in-frame clones and leaves some out. This table has 65,000 to 85,000 clones, over 70% appearing once. J gave up 4 bases and V 4 bases, and 8 bases lay outside the gene matches. The CDR3 totals 17 residues. Germline V gene lookup returns CDR1 MGHRA and CDR2 YSYEKL. Input material: peripheral blood. The chain links TRBV4-1 to TRBJ2-5; TRBD2 agrees at 14 bases. The receptor's source is a human donor in a cohort sampled during active COVID-19. Here the CDR3 DNA reads TGCGCCAGCAGCCTTTCCGGGACTAGCGGGAGTGGAGAGACCCAGTACTTC. Protein: CASSLSGTSGSGETQYF.